This TCR beta chain was recorded in a study of T cell changes during pregnancy in multiple sclerosis. V was clipped by 3 bases and J by 7 bases, with 12 bases between them. CDR1 and CDR2 from the germline V gene are SGHVS and FQNEAQ. CDR3 size: 13 residues. Repertoires were generated with immunoSEQ multiplex PCR, while TCRdb's copy carries only in-frame clones and drops some. This table has about 120,000 clones, roughly 92% appearing once. The J gene is TRBJ1-1, the V gene TRBV7-8; D might be TRBD1 (6 bases). The sequence came from a female donor with multiple sclerosis, enrolled in a pregnancy study. This material consisted of peripheral blood, taken before pregnancy. The CDR3 reads CASSLRAGDEAFF. In nucleotides, the CDR3 is TGTGCCAGCAGCTTGAGGGCAGGGGATGAAGCTTTCTTT.